This record looks at one T cell receptor (beta chain) sequence and its context. This clone was seen once. The clone's antigen remains unknown. Base qualities are not recorded, but no much larger clone differs from it by a single base. V was cut back by 4 bases and J by 1 base, leaving a gap of 10 bases between them. From cysteine to phenylalanine, the CDR3 is 14 amino acids long. Only the CDR3 part of the read is kept: 42 bases, read in frame from the first base. The germline V gene encodes CDR1 SEHNR and CDR2 FQNEAQ (reference sequence). The data belong to a study of blood T cell repertoires in COVID-19 (dated by TCRdb to about 2020). Some background on the complete study: The collaborator samples originated in the United States, Italy and Spain and spanned the acute and convalescent phases of COVID-19. The prospective study material was composed of cDNA or gDNA derived from T cells, B-cell-depleted T cells, or PBMCs. The dataset comprised deeply sampled blood TCRbeta repertoires from subjects exposed to, actively infected with, or recovered from COVID-19. The repertoires were made available in a free public database intended to serve as a resource for research on the immune response to SARS-CoV-2. Samples were obtained from the ongoing ImmuneRACE study (first 160 participants) and from over a thousand subjects provided by 6 global collaborators. Sample metadata almost always included a de-identified subject ID, COVID-19 status, age in years and sex. Where available, HLA class I and class II types were taken from metadata supplied by the sample provider and were not determined by assay-based typing. Paper-wide results and their limitations: The amount of clinical and demographic metadata varied by source and participant and was provided uncurated.

TCRbeta CDR3 regions were amplified from genomic DNA by means of the immunoSEQ Assay, a bias-controlled multiplex PCR. The authors' analysis ran thus. Nucleated cell counts per sample were estimated from amplification of reference gene primers within the assay. Sequence reads were collapsed and filtered to measure the absolute abundance of every unique TCRbeta CDR3 rearrangement. For each sample, productive Simpson clonality was calculated by taking the square root of Simpson's diversity index across productive rearrangements. Here the immuneACCESS table is served through TCRdb, limited to in-frame sequences with V and J called. Missing clones are a known gap in these copies; in checked studies unresolved V genes cover under half, and the rest lacks a known reason. V, J and clone size are those of that table, while D and trimming were read from the DNA. Within this sample are roughly 40,000 clones, with more than 85% of them counted one time only. Of the sample, around a fifth falls within the top ten clones.

Each collaborating institution followed its own protocols to collect whole blood in K2EDTA tubes. For TCRbeta analysis, collaborator samples were shipped as frozen whole blood, as isolated PBMCs, or as DNA extracted from either sample type. This receptor was identified in a man over 45 in a cohort sampled during active COVID-19. The V and J genes are TRBV7-9 and TRBJ2-5; no D gene is confidently identified. Sequencing was performed on peripheral blood. For the CDR3, the sequence is CASSSSLGQETQYF. The bases read TGTGCCAGCAGCTCCTCCCTAGGCCAAGAGACCCAGTACTTC.